The clone carrying this T cell receptor beta chain occurred many times. What it recognizes is unknown. The V gene lost 5 bases and the J gene lost 0 bases, with 11 bases spanning the gap. CDR3 length: 15 residues. Germline CDR1 and CDR2: SGHAT and FQNNGV. TCRbeta library preparation incorporated unique molecular identifiers. Via MiXCR, TCRdb re-called the PCR reads, giving one row per CDR3 protein. The sample lists around 190,000 distinct CDR3 sequences, approximately 6.3% occurring once. This entry belongs to a study of T-cell reconstitution after alpha-beta-depleted transplantation in children. Study findings and constraints: About two months after transplant, alpha-beta T cells reportedly came from several hundred expanded graft clones. T-cell counts and diversity were attributed mostly to newly produced T cells one year after transplant.

Source: PBMCs, taken before TCRalphabeta/CD19-depleted stem cell transplant. This chain connects TRBV11-2 to TRBJ1-3; weak D call: TRBD1 (6 bases). The sequence came from a boy aged 2-15 years with acute lymphoblastic leukemia, due to receive a stem cell transplant. The CDR3 DNA sequence: TGTGCCAGCAGCAAATCGGACAGCTCTGGAAACACCATATATTTT. Translating gives CASSKSDSSGNTIYF.